Listed below are T cell receptor beta chains from one sample, sequenced in a study of T-cell memory formation after mild COVID-19. In TCRdb, the 5' RACE reads were re-called with MiXCR into one record per CDR3 protein. The data show under 250,000 distinct CDR3 sequences, 27% seen once. Sequencing was carried out using PBMCs or a T cell subset sorted from them (not recorded which). These receptors came from an adult woman who had mild COVID-19 (a few samples of this study predate the infection). Cell type and time point are not known. Both conserved end residues are part of each CDR3. Fields, in order: clone size, D gene, J gene, V gene, CDR3 protein, CDR3 DNA. A D gene is named only where the DNA matches it firmly. The size field is filled for only some rows; it gives once, few, many or a size class.

clone_size: few; d_call: TRBD2; j_call: TRBJ2-5; v_call: TRBV7-2; cdr3_aa: CASSSDMAGAYKTQYF; cdr3_nt: TGTGCCAGCAGCTCGGACATGGCGGGAGCTTATAAGACCCAGTACTTC
clone_size: few; d_call: TRBD1; j_call: TRBJ1-4; v_call: TRBV12-3/TRBV12-4; cdr3_aa: CASSGPGQVREKLFF; cdr3_nt: TGTGCCAGCAGTGGACCGGGACAGGTTCGGGAAAAACTGTTTTTT
clone_size: -; d_call: TRBD1; j_call: TRBJ2-2; v_call: TRBV27; cdr3_aa: CASSNRDRAGELFF; cdr3_nt: TGTGCCAGCAGTAACCGGGACAGGGCCGGGGAGCTGTTTTTT
clone_size: few; d_call: -; j_call: TRBJ1-2; v_call: TRBV9; cdr3_aa: CASSVGQLYGYTF; cdr3_nt: TGTGCCAGCAGCGTAGGTCAGCTGTATGGCTACACCTTC
clone_size: -; d_call: TRBD2; j_call: TRBJ2-7; v_call: TRBV12-3/TRBV12-4; cdr3_aa: CASSLAGVHEQYF; cdr3_nt: TGTGCCAGCAGCCTAGCGGGAGTCCACGAGCAGTACTTC
clone_size: -; d_call: -; j_call: TRBJ2-7; v_call: TRBV11-3; cdr3_aa: CASSSASSTYEQYF; cdr3_nt: TGTGCCAGCAGCTCCGCAAGTTCGACCTACGAGCAGTACTTC
clone_size: -; d_call: TRBD1; j_call: TRBJ1-1; v_call: TRBV3-1; cdr3_aa: CASSQVGQGPEAFF; cdr3_nt: TGTGCCAGCAGCCAAGTGGGACAGGGGCCTGAAGCTTTCTTT
clone_size: -; d_call: -; j_call: TRBJ2-7; v_call: TRBV7-2; cdr3_aa: CASSPDRYEQYF; cdr3_nt: TGTGCCAGCAGCCCCGATCGATACGAGCAGTACTTC
clone_size: few; d_call: -; j_call: TRBJ2-3; v_call: TRBV6-1; cdr3_aa: CASSVLGRGNTITDTQYF; cdr3_nt: TGTGCCAGCAGTGTACTGGGCAGGGGAAATACCATCACAGATACGCAGTATTTT
clone_size: few; d_call: -; j_call: TRBJ2-3; v_call: TRBV5-5; cdr3_aa: CASSFTEYDTQYF; cdr3_nt: TGTGCCAGCAGCTTTACAGAATACGATACGCAGTATTTT
clone_size: -; d_call: -; j_call: TRBJ2-1; v_call: TRBV7-2; cdr3_aa: CASSLVRPNEQFF; cdr3_nt: TGTGCCAGCAGCCTAGTTCGGCCTAATGAGCAGTTCTTC
clone_size: -; d_call: TRBD2; j_call: TRBJ2-7; v_call: TRBV5-1; cdr3_aa: CASSLGEGRHEQYF; cdr3_nt: TGCGCCAGCAGCCTGGGGGAGGGCCGGCACGAGCAGTACTTC
clone_size: few; d_call: TRBD2; j_call: TRBJ2-3; v_call: TRBV6-5; cdr3_aa: CASSLGLAPSITDTQYF; cdr3_nt: TGTGCCAGCAGTCTAGGACTAGCCCCTTCCATCACAGATACGCAGTATTTT
clone_size: once; d_call: TRBD1; j_call: TRBJ1-2; v_call: TRBV7-9; cdr3_aa: CASSPTNDRVEGYTF; cdr3_nt: TGTGCCAGCAGCCCGACTAATGACAGGGTGGAAGGCTACACCTTC
clone_size: few; d_call: TRBD2; j_call: TRBJ2-1; v_call: TRBV6-2/TRBV6-3; cdr3_aa: CASSYRLAPGNEQFF; cdr3_nt: TGTGCCAGCAGTTATCGACTAGCGCCGGGCAATGAGCAGTTCTTC
clone_size: -; d_call: TRBD1; j_call: TRBJ1-1; v_call: TRBV5-1; cdr3_aa: CASRRGRGVNTEAFF; cdr3_nt: TGCGCCAGCAGAAGGGGCAGGGGGGTGAACACTGAAGCTTTCTTT
clone_size: few; d_call: TRBD2; j_call: TRBJ2-1; v_call: TRBV29-1; cdr3_aa: CSALAGGSNEQFF; cdr3_nt: TGCAGCGCCCTAGCGGGGGGCTCCAATGAGCAGTTCTTC
clone_size: few; d_call: TRBD2; j_call: TRBJ2-3; v_call: TRBV7-6; cdr3_aa: CASSYGTSGGGSATDTQYF; cdr3_nt: TGTGCCAGCAGCTATGGGACTAGCGGGGGGGGTTCCGCCACAGATACGCAGTATTTT
clone_size: -; d_call: -; j_call: TRBJ2-3; v_call: TRBV30; cdr3_aa: CAWRPPGYTQYF; cdr3_nt: TGTGCCTGGAGACCCCCTGGATATACGCAGTATTTT
clone_size: few; d_call: -; j_call: TRBJ1-2; v_call: TRBV5-1; cdr3_aa: CASSLIAGQANYGYTF; cdr3_nt: TGCGCCAGCAGCTTGATTGCAGGACAAGCTAACTATGGCTACACCTTC
clone_size: -; d_call: -; j_call: TRBJ2-1; v_call: TRBV18; cdr3_aa: CASSPLPRGRNEQFF; cdr3_nt: TGTGCCAGCTCACCACTCCCTAGAGGTCGAAATGAGCAGTTCTTC
clone_size: few; d_call: -; j_call: TRBJ2-1; v_call: TRBV4-1; cdr3_aa: CASSQGGPGNNEQFF; cdr3_nt: TGCGCCAGCAGCCAAGGCGGGCCGGGGAACAATGAGCAGTTCTTC
clone_size: -; d_call: -; j_call: TRBJ2-7; v_call: TRBV3-1; cdr3_aa: CASSHVRSHEQYF; cdr3_nt: TGTGCCAGCAGCCACGTCCGGTCCCACGAGCAGTACTTC
clone_size: once; d_call: -; j_call: TRBJ1-1; v_call: TRBV20-1; cdr3_aa: CSARGLSEAFF; cdr3_nt: TGCAGTGCTAGAGGGTTGTCTGAAGCTTTCTTT
clone_size: few; d_call: -; j_call: TRBJ2-7; v_call: TRBV20-1; cdr3_aa: CSATHLANEQYF; cdr3_nt: TGCAGTGCTACCCACCTAGCCAACGAGCAGTACTTC
clone_size: -; d_call: -; j_call: TRBJ2-3; v_call: TRBV11-2; cdr3_aa: CASSLDWAGLYTDTQYF; cdr3_nt: TGTGCCAGCAGCTTAGATTGGGCAGGCCTATACACAGATACGCAGTATTTT
clone_size: -; d_call: TRBD1; j_call: TRBJ2-3; v_call: TRBV4-2; cdr3_aa: CASSLGGQGTDTQYF; cdr3_nt: TGTGCCAGCAGCCTGGGGGGACAGGGCACAGATACGCAGTATTTT